Presented here are 2 T cell receptor beta chains from one specimen sequenced in a study of beta chain features in type 1 diabetes. Of the isolated RNA, all was reverse transcribed, and so the sequenced material was expressed TCRB transcripts. Data came from immunoSEQ multiplex PCR; TCRdb stores just in-frame clones and leaves some out. This table holds under 900,000 clones, 17% found once. The sample comprised naive CD4+ T cells from blood. The origin of the receptors is a young woman in good health.

This chain joins TRBV10-3 and TRBJ1-5; no clear D gene. Germline CDR1 is ENHRY and CDR2 is SYGVKD. The CDR3 extends over 14 amino acids. With 4 bases removed from V and 7 bases from J, the gap between germline ends came to 14 bases. This chain's CDR3 is CAISGTDSAQPQHF. The CDR3, as DNA: TGTGCCATCAGTGGGACGGACTCAGCCCAGCCCCAGCATTTT.

The chain uses TRBV7-2 and TRBJ1-4; D call uncertain. This CDR3 has 13 amino acids. Trimming removed 1 base at V and 11 bases at J, with 11 bases between. From germline, CDR1 is SGHTA and CDR2 FQGNSA. The CDR3: CASSLDGLGKLFF. CDR3 coding DNA: TGTGCCAGCAGCTTAGACGGTTTGGGGAAACTGTTTTTT.